The subject of this entry is one TCR beta chain. PCR used 60 Vbeta primers and 13 Jbeta primers. Only in-frame clones appear in the TCRdb table, and some are missing; sequencing was by immunoSEQ multiplex PCR. Among roughly 200,000 clones listed, roughly four fifths were seen once. This entry comes from a study of cytomegalovirus exposure and HLA in healthy donors. CDR3 length: 11 residues. Trimming shortened V by 6 bases and J by 11 bases, and 13 bases separated the two germline ends. Germline V lookup: CDR1 SNHLY, CDR2 FYNNEI. The sequence was collected from a man aged 30 to 39 in good health and CMV-seronegative. The chain joins TRBV2 to TRBJ2-5; the D gene is possibly TRBD1 (6 bases). Sequencing was carried out using PBMCs. The CDR3 sequence: CASRSGEEQYF. The DNA for the CDR3 is TGTGCCAGCAGGTCAGGGGAAGAGCAGTACTTC. The full variable domain, with the rest looked up from reference TRBV2 and TRBJ2-5, is EPEVTQTPSHQVTQMGQEVILRCVPISNHLYFYWYRQILGQKVEFLVSFYNNEISEKSEIFDDQFSVERPDGSNFTLKIRSTKLEDSAMYFCASRSGEEQYFGPGTRLLVL.